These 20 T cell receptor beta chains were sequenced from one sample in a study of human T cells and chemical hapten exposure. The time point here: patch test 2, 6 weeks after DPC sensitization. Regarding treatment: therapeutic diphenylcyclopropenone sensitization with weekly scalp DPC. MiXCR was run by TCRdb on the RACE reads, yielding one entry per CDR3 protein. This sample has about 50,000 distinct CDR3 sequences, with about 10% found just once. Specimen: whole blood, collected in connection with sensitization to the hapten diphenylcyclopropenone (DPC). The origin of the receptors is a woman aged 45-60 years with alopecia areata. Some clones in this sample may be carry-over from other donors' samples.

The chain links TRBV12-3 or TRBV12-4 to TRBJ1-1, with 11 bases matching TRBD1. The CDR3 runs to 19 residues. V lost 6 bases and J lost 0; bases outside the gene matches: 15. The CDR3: CASRYRAGTGGAMNTEAFF. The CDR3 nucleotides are TGTGCCAGCAGGTATCGAGCCGGGACAGGGGGTGCTATGAACACTGAAGCTTTCTTT.

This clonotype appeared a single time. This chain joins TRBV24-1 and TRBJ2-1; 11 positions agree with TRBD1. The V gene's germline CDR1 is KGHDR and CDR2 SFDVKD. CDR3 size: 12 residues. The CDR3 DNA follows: TGTGGCACGGACAGGGGGCCGGATGAGCAGTTCTTC. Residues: CGTDRGPDEQFF.

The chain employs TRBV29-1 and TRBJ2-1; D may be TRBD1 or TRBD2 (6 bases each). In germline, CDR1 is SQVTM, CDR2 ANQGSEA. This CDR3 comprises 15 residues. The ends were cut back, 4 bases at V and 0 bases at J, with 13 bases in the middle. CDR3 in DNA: TGCAGCGTTGTGGGGGGCATCATCTCCTACAATGAGCAGTTCTTC. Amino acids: CSVVGGIISYNEQFF.

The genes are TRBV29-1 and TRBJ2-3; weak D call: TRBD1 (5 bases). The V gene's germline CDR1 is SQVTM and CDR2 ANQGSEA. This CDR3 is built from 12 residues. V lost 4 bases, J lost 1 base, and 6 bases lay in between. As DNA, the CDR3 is TGCAGCGTTGTCAGGGGCACAGATACGCAGTATTTT. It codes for CSVVRGTDTQYF.

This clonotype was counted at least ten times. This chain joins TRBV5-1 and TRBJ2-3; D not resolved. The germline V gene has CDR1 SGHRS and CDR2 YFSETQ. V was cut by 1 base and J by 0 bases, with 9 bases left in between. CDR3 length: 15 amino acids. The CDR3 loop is CASSLKDTSTDTQYF. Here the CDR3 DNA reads TGCGCCAGCAGCTTGAAGGATACTAGCACAGATACGCAGTATTTT.

As DNA, the CDR3 is TGTGCCAGCAGCAATCGACAGGGAAGGGGAACAAGCTCCTATAATTCACCCCTCCACTTT. Amino acid sequence: CASSNRQGRGTSSYNSPLHF. This chain joins TRBV14 and TRBJ1-6; 7 nucleotides agree with TRBD1. The junction had 16 bases not matched to a gene; V was cut back by 5 bases and J by 0 bases. In germline, CDR1 is SGHDN, CDR2 FVKESK. The CDR3 totals 20 residues.

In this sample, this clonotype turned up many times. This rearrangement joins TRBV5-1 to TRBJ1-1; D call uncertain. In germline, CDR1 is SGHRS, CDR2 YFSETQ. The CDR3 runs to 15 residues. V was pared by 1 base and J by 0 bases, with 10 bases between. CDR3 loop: CASSLYSGMNTEAFF. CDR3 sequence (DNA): TGCGCCAGCAGCTTGTACAGCGGCATGAACACTGAAGCTTTCTTT.

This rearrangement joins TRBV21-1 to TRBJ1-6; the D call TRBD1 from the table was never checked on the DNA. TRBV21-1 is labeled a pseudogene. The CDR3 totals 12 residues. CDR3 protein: CASSTLSVPLHF. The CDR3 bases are TGTGCCAGCAGCACGCTGTCCGTCCCCCTCCACTTT.

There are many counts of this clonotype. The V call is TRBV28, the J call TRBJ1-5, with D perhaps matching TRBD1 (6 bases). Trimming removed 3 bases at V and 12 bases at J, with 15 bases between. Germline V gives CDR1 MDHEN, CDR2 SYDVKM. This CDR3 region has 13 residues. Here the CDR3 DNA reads TGTGCCAGCAGTTTTCCCCCGGGACAAAACCAGCATTTT. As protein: CASSFPPGQNQHF.

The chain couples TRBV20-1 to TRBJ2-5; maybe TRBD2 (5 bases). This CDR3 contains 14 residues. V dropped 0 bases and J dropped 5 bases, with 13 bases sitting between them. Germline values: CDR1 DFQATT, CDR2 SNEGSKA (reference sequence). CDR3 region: CSARDSERGETQYF. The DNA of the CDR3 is TGCAGTGCTAGAGATTCGGAGAGAGGGGAGACCCAGTACTTC.

The DNA of the CDR3 is TGTGCCAGCAGTTTTTTCATGCGGCGGGAGCAAGCCGGGGAGCTGTTTTTT. Protein sequence: CASSFFMRREQAGELFF. The rearrangement uses TRBV28 and TRBJ2-2; 7 bases align to TRBD2. The germline CDR1 and CDR2 sequences are MDHEN and SYDVKM. Unmatched junction bases numbered 13, after V lost 3 bases and J lost 6 bases. The CDR3 length is 17 residues.

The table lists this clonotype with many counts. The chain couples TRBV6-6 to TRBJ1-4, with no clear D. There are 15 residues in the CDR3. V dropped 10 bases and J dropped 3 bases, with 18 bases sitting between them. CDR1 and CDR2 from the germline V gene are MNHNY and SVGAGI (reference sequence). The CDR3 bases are TGTGCCACTCGTCTTGTGGGCGCATCTAATGAAAAACTGTTTTTT. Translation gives CATRLVGASNEKLFF.

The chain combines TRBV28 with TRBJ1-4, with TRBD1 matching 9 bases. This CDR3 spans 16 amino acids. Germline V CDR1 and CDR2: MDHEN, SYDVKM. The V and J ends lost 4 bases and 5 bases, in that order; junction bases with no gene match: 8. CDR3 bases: TGTGCCAGCAGTTCTCTCGTGACAGGGGGGAATGAAAAACTGTTTTTT. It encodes CASSSLVTGGNEKLFF.

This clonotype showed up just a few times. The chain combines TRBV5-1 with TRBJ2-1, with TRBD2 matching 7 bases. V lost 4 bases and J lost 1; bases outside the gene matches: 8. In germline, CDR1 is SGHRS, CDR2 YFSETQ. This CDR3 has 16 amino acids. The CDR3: CASSGLLARSYNEQFF. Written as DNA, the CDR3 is TGCGCCAGCAGCGGACTACTAGCGAGGTCCTACAATGAGCAGTTCTTC.

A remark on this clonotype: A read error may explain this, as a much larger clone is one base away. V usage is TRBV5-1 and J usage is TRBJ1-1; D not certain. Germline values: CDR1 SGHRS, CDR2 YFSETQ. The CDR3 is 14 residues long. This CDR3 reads CASSLVTTNTVAFF. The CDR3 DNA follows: TGCGCCAGCAGCTTGGTTACAACGAACACTGTAGCTTTCTTT. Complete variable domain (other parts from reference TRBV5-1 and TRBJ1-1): KAGVTQTPRYLIKTRGQQVTLSCSPISGHRSVSWYQQTPGQGLQFLFEYFSETQRNKGNFPGRFSGRQFSNSRSEMNVSTLELGDSALYLCASSLVTTNTVAFFGQGTRLTVV.

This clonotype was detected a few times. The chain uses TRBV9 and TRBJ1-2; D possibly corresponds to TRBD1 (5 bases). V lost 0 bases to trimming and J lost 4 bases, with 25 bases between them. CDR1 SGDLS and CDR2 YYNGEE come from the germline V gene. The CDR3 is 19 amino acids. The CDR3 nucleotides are TGTGCCAGCAGCGTAGACGGGGCAGGGAACGCTATCGGCAGCTATGGCTACACCTTC. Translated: CASSVDGAGNAIGSYGYTF.

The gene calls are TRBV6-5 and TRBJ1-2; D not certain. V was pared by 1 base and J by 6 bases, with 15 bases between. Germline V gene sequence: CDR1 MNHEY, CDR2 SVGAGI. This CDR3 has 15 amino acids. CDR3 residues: CASSYYLAGQDGYTF. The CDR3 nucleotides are TGTGCCAGCAGTTACTACCTCGCTGGGCAGGATGGCTACACCTTC.

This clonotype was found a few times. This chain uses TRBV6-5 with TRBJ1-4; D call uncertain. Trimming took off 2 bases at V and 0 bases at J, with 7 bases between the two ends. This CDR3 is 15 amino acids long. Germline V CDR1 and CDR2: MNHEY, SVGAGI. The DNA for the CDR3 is TGTGCCAGCAGTTACGGGTTTGCAACTAATGAAAAACTGTTTTTT. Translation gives CASSYGFATNEKLFF.

In nucleotides, the CDR3 is TGTGCCATCAGTGAAAGGGTTAGCACAGATACGCAGTATTTT. Protein product: CAISERVSTDTQYF. V and J are TRBV10-3 and TRBJ2-3; D remains ambiguous. CDR1 is ENHRY, CDR2 SYGVKD, per germline. The CDR3 has 14 residues. V shed 3 bases and J shed 0 bases, with 7 bases lying between them.

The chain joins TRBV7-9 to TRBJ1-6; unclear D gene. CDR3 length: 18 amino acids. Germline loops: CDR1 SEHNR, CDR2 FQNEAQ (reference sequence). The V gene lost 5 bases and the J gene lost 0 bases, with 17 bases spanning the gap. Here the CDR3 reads CASSIPDSKISYNSPLHF. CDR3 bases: TGTGCCAGCAGCATCCCGGACTCCAAAATCTCCTATAATTCACCCCTCCACTTT. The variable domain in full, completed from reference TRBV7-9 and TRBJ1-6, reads DTGVSQNPRHKITKRGQNVTFRCDPISEHNRLYWYRQTLGQGPEFLTYFQNEAQLEKSRLLSDRFSAERPKGSFSTLEIQRTEQGDSAMYLCASSIPDSKISYNSPLHFGNGTRLTVT.